Listed below are T cell receptor beta chains from one sample, sequenced in a study of blood T cells in healthy people across ages. One entry per CDR3 protein results from TCRdb running MiXCR on the 5' RACE reads. The sample carries around 620,000 distinct CDR3 sequences, approximately 27% recorded once. The sequencing input was blood. The origin of the receptors is a woman in her 70s in good health. Both conserved end residues are part of each CDR3. Fields, in order: J gene, D gene, V gene, CDR3 protein. D genes are given only for firm matches.

>TRBJ2-3|.|TRBV5-1
CASIPRGPRTDTQYF
>TRBJ2-5|TRBD2|TRBV5-1
CASSLVLAGGQEETQYF
>TRBJ1-2|.|TRBV5-4
CASSFFQGYGYTF
>TRBJ2-5|.|TRBV6-5
CASSYLGTQYF
>TRBJ2-4|.|TRBV20-1
CSASRGTGPVAKNIQYF
>TRBJ1-2|.|TRBV7-2
CASSLEGTGYTF
>TRBJ1-5|TRBD1|TRBV20-1
CSAIGQGAQPQHF
>TRBJ1-4|.|TRBV29-1
CSKSLREKLFF
>TRBJ1-2|TRBD1|TRBV20-1
CSARHRGQNRHYGYTF
>TRBJ2-7|TRBD2|TRBV6-2/TRBV6-3
CASSYSLKRGGFSYEQYF